This is a list of T cell receptor beta chains from one sample in a study of blood T cells in healthy people across ages. TCRdb itself ran the 5' RACE reads through MiXCR, one entry per CDR3 protein. The data hold approximately 580,000 distinct CDR3 sequences, with nearly 25% observed a single time. This same sample was also part of a study on T cells of mothers and their children.

The sample comprised blood. These receptors came from a boy younger than 18 in good health. CDR3s include the opening cysteine and the closing phenylalanine or tryptophan.

V: TRBV6-5; J: TRBJ2-3; CDR3: CASSYSDRVGDTQYF
V: TRBV9; J: TRBJ1-5; CDR3: CASSVEGSNQPQHF
V: TRBV28; J: TRBJ1-2; CDR3: CASRSQTWAYGYTF
V: TRBV10-3; J: TRBJ2-7; CDR3: CAISQIQGGYEQYF
V: TRBV3-1; J: TRBJ2-7; CDR3: CASSPRSGGPYEQYF
V: TRBV7-2; J: TRBJ2-5; CDR3: CASSLVVAETQYF
V: TRBV5-6; J: TRBJ1-2; CDR3: CASSSGTGPYGYTF
V: TRBV20-1; J: TRBJ1-4; CDR3: CSAWLTAKLFF
V: TRBV30; J: TRBJ2-2; CDR3: CAWSVLGTGELFF
V: TRBV15; J: TRBJ2-5; CDR3: CATSRDRVRETQYF
V: TRBV6-5; J: TRBJ1-1; CDR3: CASSTDPNTEAFF
V: TRBV12-3/TRBV12-4; J: TRBJ2-6; CDR3: CASSLRDRVDGANVLTF
V: TRBV4-3; J: TRBJ1-4; CDR3: CASSQNSGDSREKLFF
V: TRBV20-1; J: TRBJ1-1; CDR3: CSARGGNTEAFF
V: TRBV7-9; J: TRBJ2-3; CDR3: CASSSNPREGSATDTQYF
V: TRBV11-3; J: TRBJ2-7; CDR3: CASSSGRGWSYEQYF
V: TRBV20-1; J: TRBJ2-5; CDR3: CSAAGTSLKTQYF
V: TRBV27; J: -; CDR3: CASSFRTGLDEQYF
V: TRBV7-2; J: TRBJ2-2; CDR3: CASAPSETGGGGELFF
V: TRBV6-2/TRBV6-3; J: TRBJ2-7; CDR3: CASSYRSAGVYEQYF
V: TRBV6-7; J: TRBJ2-2; CDR3: CACTPQSDRGSNTGELFF
V: TRBV19; J: TRBJ2-1; CDR3: CASSITSYNEQFF
V: TRBV7-8; J: TRBJ2-7; CDR3: CASSLGTGFYEQYF
V: TRBV20-1; J: TRBJ2-1; CDR3: CSASRRNNEQFF
V: TRBV14; J: TRBJ2-1; CDR3: CASSHYFVSYNEQFF
V: TRBV29-1; J: TRBJ1-3; CDR3: CSVVPGQAGNTIYF
V: TRBV6-5; J: TRBJ1-5; CDR3: CASSYSGGRQPQHF
V: TRBV11-2; J: TRBJ2-7; CDR3: CASSLNLDTYEQYF
V: TRBV7-2; J: TRBJ2-1; CDR3: CASSLGLAGVPAYNEQFF
V: TRBV7-6; J: TRBJ2-7; CDR3: CASSFGQAGEVYEQYF
V: TRBV4-3; J: TRBJ2-6; CDR3: CASSQEGRSGANVLTF